These T cell receptor beta chains were read from a single sample in a study of blood T cell repertoires in COVID-19. TCRdb's copy holds only in-frame clones and misses some; the assay was immunoSEQ multiplex PCR. The table has over 55,000 clones, about 91% seen once. The sample was peripheral blood. The origin of the receptors is a man aged 55-75 years with acute or convalescent COVID-19. Both conserved end residues are part of each CDR3. The D gene is left open where the match is weak. Expanded clones are given a class, and other clones once, few, many or no size at all.

TRBV24-1	TRBD1	.	TRBJ1-5	TGTGCCACCAGTGATGCACAGGGGTATGGTCAGCCCCAGCATTTT	CATSDAQGYGQPQHF
TRBV19	.	.	TRBJ2-2	TGTGCCAGTAGTACCCACAGGGCCGGGGAGCTGTTTTTT	CASSTHRAGELFF
TRBV7-2	TRBD1	.	TRBJ1-5	TGTGCCAGCAGCTTAGGAGACAGGGGAGGCAATCAGCCCCAGCATTTT	CASSLGDRGGNQPQHF
TRBV7-8	TRBD2	.	TRBJ2-7	TGTGCCAGCAGCTTAGGAGGAGCGGGAGAGAACGAGCAGTACTTC	CASSLGGAGENEQYF
TRBV7-2	.	.	TRBJ1-2	TGTGCCAGCAGCTTAGATCATGCGGGTCGGGGCTACACCTTC	CASSLDHAGRGYTF
TRBV28	TRBD2	.	TRBJ2-5	TGTGCCAGCAGTCCACTTAGCGGGAGAAAAGGGTACCAAGAGACCCAGTACTTC	CASSPLSGRKGYQETQYF
TRBV3-1/TRBV3-2	TRBD2	once	TRBJ2-2	TGTGCCAGCAGCCAAGTTCGTCTAGCGGGGACCACCGGGGAGCTGTTTTTT	CASSQVRLAGTTGELFF
TRBV28	.	.	TRBJ1-4	TGTGCCAGCAGTTCAGGGAGGTTTGAAAAACTGTTTTTT	CASSSGRFEKLFF
TRBV7-8	.	.	TRBJ2-5	TGTGCCACCCACCGGGGAGAGACCCAGTACTTC	CATHRGETQYF
TRBV6-1	TRBD1	.	TRBJ1-6	TGTGCCAGCAGTGAAGCTAGGGGGACAGGGAGGACACCCCTCCACTTT	CASSEARGTGRTPLHF
TRBV25-1	.	.	TRBJ2-1	TGTGCCAGCAGGGGGCTTAGCCCTTACAATGAGCAGTTCTTC	CASRGLSPYNEQFF
TRBV6-5	.	.	TRBJ1-5	TGTGCCAGCAGTTACGGGCGGGGGCGCGATCAGCCCCAGCATTTT	CASSYGRGRDQPQHF
TRBV4-2	.	.	TRBJ1-1	TGTGCCAGCAGCCAAGACAGGGAAGCCATGAACACTGAAGCTTTCTTT	CASSQDREAMNTEAFF
TRBV18	.	.	TRBJ2-1	TGTGCCAGCTCACCCCCCACGGGGGGCCATGAGCAGTTCTTC	CASSPPTGGHEQFF
TRBV4-1	TRBD1	once	TRBJ1-5	TGCGCCAGCAGCCAAGTAATCGGGACAGCTTATAGCAATCAGCCCCAGCATTTT	CASSQVIGTAYSNQPQHF
TRBV9	.	.	TRBJ2-2	TGTGCCAGCAGCGTAGACCAGGGGTACACCGGGGAGCTGTTTTTT	CASSVDQGYTGELFF
TRBV7-3	.	.	TRBJ2-1	TGTGCCAGCAGCTCCCGACAGGAAGGGGCTACTGAGCAGTTCTTC	CASSSRQEGATEQFF
TRBV7-2	.	.	TRBJ1-1	TGTGCCAGCAGCTTCGCTGAAGCTTTCTTT	CASSFAEAFF
TRBV28	TRBD1	.	TRBJ1-3	TGTGCCAGCAGTATCAGGACAGGGGGGTCTGGAAACACCATATATTTT	CASSIRTGGSGNTIYF
TRBV11-3	.	.	TRBJ1-3	TGTGCCAGCAGCCTTTTATCCGCGGGAAACACCATATATTTT	CASSLLSAGNTIYF
TRBV9	.	.	TRBJ2-2	TGTGCCAGCAGCGTAGTTCCACGACCTGAGGCCGGGGAGCTGTTTTTT	CASSVVPRPEAGELFF
TRBV28	.	.	TRBJ1-4	TGTGCCAGCTGCCGAGTGAATGAAAAACTGTTTTTT	CASCRVNEKLFF
TRBV5-1	TRBD2	.	TRBJ2-1	TGCGCCAGCGAACCCGGGGGGGGTTACAATGAGCAGTTCTTC	CASEPGGGYNEQFF
TRBV27	.	.	TRBJ2-3	TGTGCCAGCAGTTTGGAGCGGTTCACAGATACGCAGTATTTT	CASSLERFTDTQYF
TRBV11-2	.	.	TRBJ1-4	TGTGCCAGCAGCTTAGCGGGGAGGATTGAAAAACTGTTTTTT	CASSLAGRIEKLFF
TRBV14	.	.	TRBJ2-7	TGTGCCAGCAGCCCAACGGCGGATGACTACGAGCAGTACTTC	CASSPTADDYEQYF
TRBV12-5	TRBD2	.	TRBJ2-6	TGTGCTAGTGGTTTGATTAGCGGGTCTGGGGCCAACGTCCTGACTTTC	CASGLISGSGANVLTF
TRBV20-1	.	.	TRBJ1-2	TGCAGTGCTAGTCGGGGGGCGGATGGCTACACCTTC	CSASRGADGYTF
TRBV5-6	TRBD1	.	TRBJ1-1	TGTGCCAGCAGCCCCGCCGGGGCGGTACAGGGGGCGCTAAGCACTGAAGCTTTCTTT	CASSPAGAVQGALSTEAFF
TRBV7-3	TRBD2	.	TRBJ2-1	TGTGCCAGCAGCCACTCTAGCGGGAGCAATGAGCAGTTCTTC	CASSHSSGSNEQFF
TRBV6-5	.	.	TRBJ1-2	TGTGCCAGCAGTTACTCGCCGGCCAGGGGATATGGCTACACCTTC	CASSYSPARGYGYTF
TRBV4-2	TRBD1	.	TRBJ2-5	TGTGCCAGCAGCCGTCGGACAGGGGGCGATTTGGGGGAGACCCAGTACTTC	CASSRRTGGDLGETQYF
TRBV4-1	TRBD1	.	TRBJ2-3	TGCGCCAGCAGCCAGACAGGGGAGAATACGCAGTATTTT	CASSQTGENTQYF
TRBV7-2	.	.	TRBJ2-3	TGTGCCAGCAGCCCCTCCGGCGCCCTAGGCGCAGATACGCAGTATTTT	CASSPSGALGADTQYF
TRBV30	.	.	TRBJ1-2	TGTGCCTGGGGTGGGGGACTCCACCCGAGGGACTATGGCTACACCTTC	CAWGGGLHPRDYGYTF
TRBV4-3	.	.	TRBJ1-1	TGCGCCAGCAGCCAAGTGACGGGAAGCACTGAAGCTTTCTTT	CASSQVTGSTEAFF
TRBV25-1	.	.	TRBJ1-1	TGTGCCAGCAGTGCCCTCGGGTCCAGCTTTGAAGCTTTCTTT	CASSALGSSFEAFF
TRBV5-5	.	few	TRBJ2-5	TGTGCCAGCAGCTTGGTGGCAGTCACACAAGAGACCCAGTACTTC	CASSLVAVTQETQYF
TRBV3-1/TRBV3-2	.	.	TRBJ1-5	TGTGCCAGCAGCCAAGATCCGGTTAGCAATCAGCCCCAGCATTTT	CASSQDPVSNQPQHF
TRBV28	.	.	TRBJ2-1	TGTGCCAGCACCTCTTTCTCGGAGGGTGAGCAGTTCTTC	CASTSFSEGEQFF
TRBV9	TRBD1	.	TRBJ1-2	TGTGCCAGCAGCGTAGAGGAGGGGGCAAACTATGGCTACACCTTC	CASSVEEGANYGYTF
TRBV9	TRBD1	.	TRBJ1-1	TGTGCCAGCAGAGAGACAGGGGGAAACACTGAAGCTTTCTTT	CASRETGGNTEAFF
TRBV9	TRBD1	.	TRBJ1-4	TGTGCCAGCAGCCCAGGGGGAGAAAAACTGTTTTTT	CASSPGGEKLFF
TRBV19	TRBD2	.	TRBJ2-7	TGTGCCAGTAGTATAGGCGGGAGCTACGAGCAGTACTTC	CASSIGGSYEQYF